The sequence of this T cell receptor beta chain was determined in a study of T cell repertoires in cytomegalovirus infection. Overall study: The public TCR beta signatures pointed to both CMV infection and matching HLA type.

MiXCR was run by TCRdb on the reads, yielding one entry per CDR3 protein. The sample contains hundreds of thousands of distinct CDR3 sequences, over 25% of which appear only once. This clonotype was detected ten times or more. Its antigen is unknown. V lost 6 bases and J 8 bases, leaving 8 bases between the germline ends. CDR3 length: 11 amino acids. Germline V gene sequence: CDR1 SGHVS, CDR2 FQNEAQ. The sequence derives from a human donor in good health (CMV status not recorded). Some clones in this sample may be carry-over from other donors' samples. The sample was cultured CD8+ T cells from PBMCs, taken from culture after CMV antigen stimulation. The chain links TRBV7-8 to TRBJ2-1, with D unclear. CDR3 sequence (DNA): TGTGCCAGCAGGGATTACCATGAGCAGTTCTTC. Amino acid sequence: CASRDYHEQFF.